This TCR beta chain was sequenced in a study of T cells in Graves' hyperthyroidism and ophthalmopathy (dated by TCRdb to between 2018 and 2021). General notes on the study: Peripheral blood was sampled at the time of initial diagnosis, prior to any treatment. To identify TCR V-J signatures that set the groups apart, the researchers used a discovery cohort of approximately 98 patients, made up of around 40 with Graves' ophthalmopathy and some 58 with stable Graves' hyperthyroidism. Whether ophthalmopathy could be predicted prospectively was tested in an independent validation cohort made up of 18 hyperthyroidism patients plus 17 patients who later progressed to ophthalmopathy. For training and testing, the 80 to 100 patients in the discovery cohort were randomly divided in a 7:3 ratio. The study also compared thyroid tissue and blood T-cell repertoires from about six Graves' hyperthyroidism patients. After blood sampling, hyperthyroidism patients were treated with methimazole at a starting dose of 30 mg daily, and ophthalmopathy patients were treated with high-dose intravenous methylprednisolone. TCR Vbeta CDR3 sequencing of 120 to 150 peripheral blood samples (approximately 44 ophthalmopathy, 70 to 85 hyperthyroidism and around 17 progressor patients) is reported in the paper. What the research found in general, with its limitations: In validation, progression to ophthalmopathy was predicted by the model with 55% to 71% sensitivity and approximately 78% specificity, a median of around 5.9 months before onset. In cross-validation, a model built on a 13 V-J signature told ophthalmopathy apart from stable hyperthyroidism with just under 90% sensitivity and roughly 81% specificity, and in testing the same model reached 80%/75%. Blood samples also contained most of the expanded thyroid clonotypes (frequency above 0.001), which suggests that blood repertoires may reflect thyroid immune responses. No statistical method was used to set the sample size in advance, and investigators knew the group allocation.

V is pared back by 2 bases and J by 14 bases, with 12 bases lying between the germline termini. CDR1 SNHLY and CDR2 FYNNEI were looked up in the germline V gene. Counted from cysteine to phenylalanine, this CDR3 has 11 amino acids. The kept DNA is CDR3 alone, 33 bases in frame from the first base. The TCR beta CDR3 regions were amplified from RNA transcripts. The first round of RT-PCR for the TCR CDR3 was performed with the HTBI primer set and the Qiagen OneStep RT-PCR kit. Libraries were constructed in a second round of multiplex PCR, after which size selection and purification were carried out. Libraries were sequenced paired-end with 100 bp reads on an Illumina HiSeq2000. The study's processing was this. SOAPnuke was used to process the raw data, removing reads that contained adapters or uncalled bases, had a mean Phred below 15, or lacked an exact match to the constant primer or identifier. COPE v1.2.5 was used to merge high-quality paired reads, and clonotypes were defined as unique nucleotide sequences. Clonotypes were aligned to IMGT TRBV, TRBD and TRBJ reference segments using MiTCR v1.1. The analysis was restricted to V-J combinations with a frequency above 0.0001, which together covered approximately 99% of the repertoires. A TCS score was defined as the ratio between F50 (clonal expansion) and ExV (chaos), using BLOSUM62-based TCRdist between CDR3 peptides within each V-J. Welch's t-statistics and random forest reduced several hundred V-J features to 10 to 15, which were used in a naive Bayes classifier (R e1071). Clones were called with MiXCR by TCRdb after fastp trimmed the public reads at Q25, and only in-frame beta chains were retained. Rows are combined by CDR3 protein, so each entry shows the most common genes and DNA. These V and J calls rely on TCRdb rather than the paper's analysis. This sample comprises some 380,000 distinct CDR3 sequences, roughly 14% of them detected only once. The top ten clones comprise 20% to 25% of the sample.

Hyperthyroidism patients were newly diagnosed, with disease duration under 2 months, and aged 18 to 65 years. Any patient with an uncontrolled infection, another autoimmune disease, pregnancy or lactation was excluded. Diagnoses relied on clinical symptoms, serum thyroxine and TRAb, thyroid ultrasound and orbital computed tomography. For progressor patients, blood was drawn at the first diagnosis of hyperthyroidism, before any ophthalmopathy symptoms had appeared. PBMCs were isolated from more than 8 ml of fresh peripheral blood by Ficoll-Paque density gradient centrifugation. Patients classed as progressors first received a Graves' hyperthyroidism diagnosis and then went on to develop ophthalmopathy during follow-up. Total RNA was extracted using Trizol reagent, and RNA quality was assessed on an Agilent 2100 Bioanalyzer. The table lists this clonotype with many counts. Its target antigen remains unknown. Base-call qualities are not available, and no considerably larger clone is one nucleotide away.

The rearrangement combines TRBV2 with TRBJ1-2, with the D segment identity uncertain. This sequence originates from a man in his thirties or forties with Graves' hyperthyroidism that later progressed to Graves' ophthalmopathy. Source material: blood. The CDR3 loop reads CASSELGDQTF. The nucleotide sequence is given as TGTGCCAGCAGTGAACTCGGGGATCAGACCTTC.